A selection of T cell receptor beta chains follows, all from one sample in a study of CD8 T cells in ankylosing spondylitis. One entry per CDR3 protein, called by TCRdb with MiXCR from the 5' RACE reads. The data hold about 18,000 distinct CDR3 sequences, with roughly 8.2% observed a single time. Sequenced: blood. The origin of the receptors is a male donor with ankylosing spondylitis or in good health (not recorded which). Each CDR3 is given with its conserved first and last residue. Each record gives: J gene, clone size, CDR3 length, V gene, D gene, CDR3 DNA, CDR3 protein. D genes are given only for firm matches. A clone size is listed for some rows: how often the clone was seen (once, few, many), or a class if it is expanded.

TRBJ2-2 | NA | 13 | TRBV28 | TRBD2 | TGTGCCTTAGCGGGCGCGAACACCGGGGAGCTGTTTTTT | CALAGANTGELFF
TRBJ2-3 | few | 16 | TRBV3-1 | NA | TGTGCCAGCAGCCAAGGCTACGGACCTAGCACAGATACGCAGTATTTT | CASSQGYGPSTDTQYF
TRBJ1-2 | many | 15 | TRBV3-1 | NA | TGTGCCAGCAGCCAAGGCGGACAGAGGGGCGGAGGCTACACCTTC | CASSQGGQRGGGYTF
TRBJ2-1 | medium-sized | 11 | TRBV20-1 | NA | TGCAGTGCTGCTGTGAATGAGCAGCAGTTCTTC | CSAAVNEQQFF
TRBJ2-5 | many | 14 | TRBV5-1 | NA | TGCGCCAGCAGATGGGGACACGCCCAAGAGACCCAGTACTTC | CASRWGHAQETQYF
TRBJ2-2 | many | 15 | TRBV5-1 | NA | TGCGCCAGCAGCTACGACAGACCGAACACCGGGGAGCTGTTTTTT | CASSYDRPNTGELFF
TRBJ2-7 | many | 14 | TRBV12-3/TRBV12-4 | NA | TGTGCCAGCAGTTTATCGGCGGGCATCGGCGAGCAGTACTTC | CASSLSAGIGEQYF
TRBJ2-1 | NA | 15 | TRBV21-1 | NA | TGTGCCAGCAGCAAAGCGCCTGGACAGTGCAATGAGCAGTTCTTC | CASSKAPGQCNEQFF
TRBJ1-4 | NA | 16 | TRBV12-3/TRBV12-4 | NA | TGTGCCAGCAGCCACAATCCCGGGCGCTTTAATGAAAAACTGTTTTTT | CASSHNPGRFNEKLFF
TRBJ2-3 | NA | 18 | TRBV5-5 | TRBD1 | TGTGCCAGCAGCTTGGGTCCCGGGACAGGCATTAGCACAGATACGCAGTATTTT | CASSLGPGTGISTDTQYF
TRBJ2-1 | few | 13 | TRBV18 | NA | TGTGCCAGCTCACCAATAAGGGGGAATGAGCAGTTCTTC | CASSPIRGNEQFF
TRBJ1-1 | NA | 12 | TRBV6-6 | NA | TGTGCCACCAGACAGGCGAGGGTTGGGACTTTCTTT | CATRQARVGTFF
TRBJ2-1 | few | 15 | TRBV5-1 | TRBD2 | TGCGCCAGCAGCTTGGCCGGGACTAGTATCTATGAGCAGTTCTTC | CASSLAGTSIYEQFF